These T cell receptor beta chains were read from a single sample in a study of cytomegalovirus exposure and HLA in healthy donors. TCRdb's table, derived via immunoSEQ multiplex PCR, lists solely in-frame clones and lacks some. The data show roughly 70,000 clones, roughly four fifths seen once. What was sequenced was PBMCs. These receptors all stem from a man aged 18-30 years in good health and CMV-seronegative. Both conserved end residues are part of each CDR3. The D gene is left open where the match is weak. Expanded clones get a size class; other rows say once, few or many, or leave the size out.

TRBV27	TRBJ2-7	.	.	CASSPTVRAYEQYF	TGTGCCAGCAGTCCCACTGTACGAGCCTACGAGCAGTACTTC
TRBV5-8	TRBJ1-6	once	TRBD1	CASSPDRGGTANSPLHF	TGTGCCAGCAGCCCGGATAGAGGCGGGACAGCGAATTCACCCCTCCACTTT
TRBV19	TRBJ1-4	.	TRBD1	CASSRSQGGITNEKLFF	TGTGCCAGTAGTAGGAGTCAGGGGGGAATCACTAATGAAAAACTGTTTTTT
TRBV18	TRBJ2-5	.	TRBD2	CASSVTGTSGSPPPGTQYF	TGTGCCAGCTCAGTAACCGGGACTAGCGGGAGCCCACCGCCCGGGACCCAGTACTTC
TRBV5-4	TRBJ2-3	.	.	CASSLSKDTQYF	TGTGCCAGCAGCTTGTCTAAAGATACGCAGTATTTT
TRBV15	TRBJ2-5	.	TRBD1	CATSRLGSAGGSRETQYF	TGTGCCACCAGCAGACTGGGTTCGGCAGGGGGCTCAAGGGAGACCCAGTACTTC
TRBV27	TRBJ1-6	.	.	CASSRPIEALHF	TGTGCCAGCAGTCGTCCCATCGAGGCCCTCCACTTT
TRBV28	TRBJ2-7	.	.	CASSFRYYEQYF	TGTGCCAGCAGTTTTAGATACTACGAGCAGTACTTC
TRBV18	TRBJ1-5	.	.	CASSRELSNQPQHF	TGTGCCAGCTCACGAGAGTTGAGCAATCAGCCCCAGCATTTT
TRBV10-2	TRBJ1-6	.	TRBD1	CARIQGASNSPLHF	TGCGCCAGAATCCAGGGGGCGAGTAATTCACCCCTCCACTTT
TRBV30	TRBJ1-1	few	.	CAWVQENTEAFF	TGTGCCTGGGTACAGGAGAACACTGAAGCTTTCTTT
TRBV28	TRBJ2-2	.	.	CASSFFGRVAATGELFF	TGTGCCAGCAGTTTTTTTGGTCGGGTAGCGGCAACCGGGGAGCTGTTTTTT
TRBV5-1	TRBJ1-1	.	.	CASSLVGGQNTEAFF	TGCGCCAGCAGCTTGGTAGGGGGACAGAACACTGAAGCTTTCTTT
TRBV27	TRBJ2-2	.	TRBD1	CASSAWGQVGGELFF	TGTGCCAGCAGTGCATGGGGACAGGTGGGCGGGGAGCTGTTTTTT
TRBV5-5	TRBJ2-3	.	.	CASSLAGTDTQYF	TGTGCCAGCAGCTTGGCAGGGACAGATACGCAGTATTTT
TRBV11-2	TRBJ2-1	.	.	CASSFGPGDGFF	TGTGCCAGCAGCTTCGGACCCGGGGATGGGTTCTTC
TRBV19	TRBJ2-2	.	.	CASSSSGVGRGTGELFF	TGTGCCAGTAGTAGCTCAGGAGTGGGGCGCGGCACCGGGGAGCTGTTTTTT
TRBV27	TRBJ1-2	.	TRBD1	CASSLYRDRGLYGYTF	TGTGCCAGCAGTTTATATAGGGACAGGGGGCTCTATGGCTACACCTTC
TRBV5-1	TRBJ2-3	few	TRBD2	CASSSTSVLTDTQYF	TGCGCCAGCAGCTCTACTAGCGTCTTGACAGATACGCAGTATTTT
TRBV5-1	TRBJ2-7	.	.	CASSLRGNYEQYF	TGCGCCAGCAGCTTGAGGGGTAACTACGAGCAGTACTTC
TRBV6-5	TRBJ1-6	few	TRBD1	CASSYGVKGAGSPLHF	TGTGCCAGCAGTTACGGGGTCAAGGGGGCAGGTTCACCCCTCCACTTT
TRBV9	TRBJ2-5	once	TRBD2	CASNIAGAPGETQYF	TGTGCCAGCAACATAGCGGGGGCCCCGGGAGAGACCCAGTACTTC
TRBV5-1	TRBJ2-7	.	.	CASSLGLGNYEQYF	TGCGCCAGCAGCTTGGGACTAGGGAACTACGAGCAGTACTTC
TRBV6-1	TRBJ2-4	once	.	CASSEGAVAKNIQYF	TGTGCCAGCAGTGAGGGGGCTGTCGCCAAAAACATTCAGTACTTC
TRBV10-2	TRBJ1-4	few	.	CASSGAGDPNEKLFF	TGCGCCAGCAGTGGGGCAGGGGACCCTAATGAAAAACTGTTTTTT
TRBV28	TRBJ2-7	.	TRBD1	CASRMTGFYEQYF	TGTGCCAGCAGAATGACAGGGTTCTACGAGCAGTACTTC
TRBV5-4	TRBJ2-5	.	.	CASSIAVQETQYF	TGTGCCAGCAGCATAGCGGTCCAAGAGACCCAGTACTTC
TRBV7-6	TRBJ1-1	.	.	CASSPLGGIQGNTEAFF	TGTGCCAGCAGCCCTTTAGGCGGCATCCAGGGGAACACTGAAGCTTTCTTT
TRBV6-1	TRBJ1-2	.	TRBD1	CASSEQGARYGYTF	TGTGCCAGCAGTGAACAGGGGGCTAGGTATGGCTACACCTTC
TRBV15	TRBJ2-7	.	TRBD1	CATSRDRGGYEQYF	TGTGCCACCAGCAGGGACAGGGGTGGCTACGAGCAGTACTTC
TRBV7-9	TRBJ2-7	.	TRBD2	CASSPPWTSGITYEQYF	TGTGCCAGCAGCCCTCCATGGACTAGCGGGATCACCTACGAGCAGTACTTC
TRBV27	TRBJ2-1	.	.	CASSFFRGSLHEQFF	TGTGCCAGCAGTTTCTTTCGGGGGTCTCTCCATGAGCAGTTCTTC
TRBV28	TRBJ2-7	once	TRBD2	CASSSGGAMPSYEQYF	TGTGCCAGCAGTTCGGGAGGGGCGATGCCCTCCTACGAGCAGTACTTC
TRBV2	TRBJ2-3	.	.	CASSVSDTQYF	TGTGCCAGCAGTGTCTCGGATACGCAGTATTTT
TRBV5-1	TRBJ1-1	.	.	CASSLLPGRDTEAFF	TGCGCCAGCAGCCTCCTTCCGGGAAGGGACACTGAAGCTTTCTTT
TRBV7-2	TRBJ2-2	.	TRBD2	CASAGGPVTGELFF	TGTGCCAGCGCGGGAGGGCCGGTCACCGGGGAGCTGTTTTTT
TRBV4-3	TRBJ2-1	.	TRBD2	CASSQRGTSGSDEQFF	TGCGCCAGCAGCCAACGAGGGACTAGCGGGAGTGATGAGCAGTTCTTC
TRBV10-1	TRBJ1-6	.	.	CASSDFKTGILHF	TGCGCCAGCAGTGATTTTAAAACAGGGATTCTCCACTTT
TRBV19	TRBJ2-7	.	.	CASSMVADYEQYF	TGTGCCAGTAGTATGGTGGCAGACTACGAGCAGTACTTC
TRBV28	TRBJ1-2	.	.	CASSLRVYYGYTF	TGTGCCAGCAGTTTAAGAGTATACTATGGCTACACCTTC
TRBV7-6	TRBJ2-7	.	TRBD2	CASRPYSGLLNGSAEQYF	TGTGCCAGCAGACCCTATAGCGGGCTCCTGAATGGGTCAGCCGAGCAGTACTTC
TRBV7-3	TRBJ2-3	.	.	CASSTDGGTDTQYF	TGTGCCAGCAGCACGGACGGGGGTACAGATACGCAGTATTTT
TRBV19	TRBJ1-5	few	.	CASSIISGGGEPQHF	TGTGCCAGTAGTATAATTTCGGGTGGGGGGGAGCCCCAGCATTTT
TRBV5-4	TRBJ1-2	.	TRBD1	CASSSGPPGQGPITNYGYTF	TGTGCCAGCAGCTCAGGACCCCCGGGACAGGGGCCCATAACTAACTATGGCTACACCTTC
TRBV5-4	TRBJ2-2	.	.	CASSPDSFDTGELFF	TGTGCCAGCAGCCCGGACAGTTTTGACACCGGGGAGCTGTTTTTT
TRBV11-2	TRBJ2-5	.	TRBD2	CASSFSSGRSGETQYF	TGTGCCAGCAGCTTTTCTAGCGGGAGGAGCGGAGAGACCCAGTACTTC
TRBV11-2	TRBJ2-4	.	TRBD2	CASSPDLGVRTGGIQYF	TGTGCCAGCAGCCCGGACTTGGGGGTGAGAACGGGAGGCATTCAGTACTTC
TRBV19	TRBJ2-3	.	TRBD2	CASQTSGFPDTQYF	TGTGCCAGCCAGACTAGCGGGTTTCCAGATACGCAGTATTTT
TRBV5-4	TRBJ1-1	.	TRBD1	CASSFGQGDNTEAFF	TGTGCCAGCAGCTTCGGACAGGGTGATAACACTGAAGCTTTCTTT
TRBV7-8	TRBJ2-5	.	TRBD1	CASSLARGLGETQYF	TGTGCCAGCAGCTTAGCAAGGGGGCTAGGGGAGACCCAGTACTTC
TRBV9	TRBJ2-6	few	.	CATSVEGGQVSGANVLTF	TGTGCCACCAGCGTAGAGGGGGGGCAGGTATCTGGGGCCAACGTCCTGACTTTC
TRBV4-3	TRBJ2-2	.	.	CASSRVSTGELFF	TGCGCCAGCAGCCGAGTAAGCACCGGGGAGCTGTTTTTT